The 30 T cell receptor beta chains below all came from one sample that was sequenced in a study of cytomegalovirus exposure and HLA in healthy donors. The PCR was carried out with 60 Vbeta primers and 13 Jbeta primers. Some clones are missing from TCRdb's copy, which holds only in-frame ones; the method was immunoSEQ multiplex PCR. The table has some 140,000 clones, almost 80% seen once; the top ten hold more than 0.95%. The sequenced sample was PBMCs. These receptors were taken from a man aged 18-30 years in good health and CMV-seronegative.

This chain joins TRBV7-2 and TRBJ1-5, with 8 bases fitting TRBD1. CDR3 length: 16 amino acids. CDR1 is SGHTA and CDR2 is FQGNSA in the germline V gene. Trimming took 5 bases from V and 3 from J; bases not matched to a gene: 9. The CDR3 nucleotides are TGTGCCAGCAGCCGGACAGGGAGGAATATCAATCAGCCCCAGCATTTT. This codes for CASSRTGRNINQPQHF.

The chain is built from TRBV11-2 and TRBJ1-2; D might be TRBD1 (5 bases). Germline assignment: CDR1 SGHAT and CDR2 FQNNGV. There are 13 residues in the CDR3. Trimming stripped 4 bases from V and 4 bases from J, with 10 bases between. CDR3 amino acids: CASSSGVFYGYTF. In DNA form, the CDR3 reads TGTGCCAGCAGCTCGGGGGTCTTCTATGGCTACACCTTC.

The gene calls are TRBV14 and TRBJ2-1; D is possibly TRBD2 (6 bases). Germline lookup yields CDR1 SGHDN and CDR2 FVKESK. Trimming cost V 1 base and J 3 bases, with 19 bases left between them. The CDR3 spans 18 residues. The CDR3 sequence: CASSQVGGLATNYNEQFF. The DNA for the CDR3 is TGTGCCAGCAGCCAAGTTGGGGGGTTGGCAACGAACTACAATGAGCAGTTCTTC.

The chain uses TRBV27 and TRBJ2-7; D may be TRBD2 (6 bases). Germline V gene data show CDR1 as MNHEY and CDR2 as SMNVEV (reference sequence). The length of the CDR3 is 13 residues. The V gene lost 6 bases and the J gene lost 3 bases, with 12 bases spanning the gap. CDR3 DNA sequence: TGTGCCAGCAGGACCACGGGGGTCTACGAGCAGTACTTC. Protein product: CASRTTGVYEQYF.

This chain uses TRBV6-5 with TRBJ1-2; TRBD1 might be the D (6 bases). Between the trimmed V and J ends, which lost 6 bases and 6 bases, there was a span of 14 bases. Germline CDR1 is MNHEY and CDR2 is SVGAGI. The CDR3 has 13 amino acids. The CDR3 bases are TGTGCCAGCAGCCGAGGGGGATGGAATGGCTACACCTTC. Translation: CASSRGGWNGYTF.

The CDR3 is CASSDPASGGATDTQYF. CDR3 coding DNA: TGTGCCAGCAGTGATCCTGCTAGCGGGGGGGCAACAGATACGCAGTATTTT. This chain uses TRBV25-1 with TRBJ2-3; 12 bases fit TRBD2. The CDR3 loop spans 17 amino acids. The V gene end was trimmed by 3 bases and the J gene end by 3 bases; junction bases not matched to a gene: 7. The germline V gene encodes CDR1 MGHDK and CDR2 SYGVNS.

The chain links TRBV6-6 to TRBJ2-7; the D gene is possibly TRBD1 (6 bases). The V gene lost 5 bases and the J gene lost 9 bases, with 14 bases spanning the gap. This CDR3 is 12 amino acids long. CDR1 and CDR2 (germline): MNHNY, SVGAGI (reference sequence). The CDR3 DNA sequence: TGTGCCAGCAGTCCCCAGGGGCCCGGGCAGTACTTC. It codes for CASSPQGPGQYF.

The sample holds one count of this clone. This chain connects TRBV19 to TRBJ2-2; the D is unclear. Germline assignment: CDR1 LNHDA and CDR2 SQIVND (reference sequence). V was trimmed by 2 bases and J by 4 bases, leaving 11 bases between them. This CDR3 spans 15 amino acids. The CDR3 is CASSIPTTGTGELFF. CDR3 bases: TGTGCCAGTAGTATACCAACGACTGGCACCGGGGAGCTGTTTTTT.

This chain links TRBV27 with TRBJ1-1; D is perhaps TRBD1 (6 bases). Deletions cut 2 bases from V and 9 bases from J, with 13 bases between. CDR1 is MNHEY, CDR2 SMNVEV, per germline (reference sequence). This CDR3 comprises 13 residues. The CDR3 is CASSLDTGTKAFF. CDR3 sequence (DNA): TGTGCCAGCAGTTTAGACACAGGGACTAAAGCTTTCTTT.

This clone was picked up a small number of times. This chain uses TRBV27 with TRBJ1-5; TRBD1 matches 7 bases. CDR3 length equals 14 residues. Germline trimming cut 6 bases from V and 0 bases from J; bases unmatched to any gene: 2. Per germline, CDR1 MNHEY and CDR2 SMNVEV (reference sequence). CDR3 residues: CASRGQHSNQPQHF. The CDR3 nucleotides are TGTGCCAGCAGGGGACAGCATAGCAATCAGCCCCAGCATTTT.

The CDR3 protein is CASSLDSGGGITDTQYF. As DNA, the CDR3 is TGCGCCAGCAGCTTGGATAGCGGGGGTGGAATCACAGATACGCAGTATTTT. The rearrangement links TRBV5-1 to TRBJ2-3, with TRBD2 matching 9 bases. The V and J ends lost 0 bases and 2 bases, in that order; junction bases with no gene match: 7. There are 17 residues in the CDR3. From germline, CDR1 is SGHRS and CDR2 YFSETQ.

This clone was seen just once. The chain has TRBV7-9 and TRBJ2-5; D is unclear. CDR3 length equals 15 residues. In germline, CDR1 is SEHNR, CDR2 FQNEAQ (reference sequence). Trimming shortened V by 4 bases and J by 3 bases, and 15 bases separated the two germline ends. CDR3 sequence (DNA): TGTGCCAGCAGCTCATTAATAGACAAAAAAGAGACCCAGTACTTC. Residues: CASSSLIDKKETQYF.

The J gene is TRBJ2-5, the V gene TRBV2; no firm D call. V was cut by 4 bases and J by 7 bases, with 13 bases left in between. Looked up from germline, CDR1 is SNHLY and CDR2 is FYNNEI. This CDR3 spans 13 amino acids. The CDR3 loop is CASSASPSGTQYF. In DNA form, the CDR3 reads TGTGCCAGCAGTGCCAGCCCTTCGGGGACCCAGTACTTC.

The chain employs TRBV6-5 and TRBJ2-7; 9 bases map to TRBD1. J lost 3 bases, V lost 5 bases, and 8 bases had no gene match. The CDR3 contains 15 residues. Per germline, CDR1 MNHEY and CDR2 SVGAGI. CDR3 protein: CASSAGTGRDYEQYF. CDR3 DNA: TGTGCCAGCAGTGCGGGGACAGGGAGAGACTACGAGCAGTACTTC.

The chain links TRBV7-6 to TRBJ1-1; weak D call: TRBD1 (6 bases). In germline, CDR1 is SGHVS, CDR2 FNYEAQ. Trimming removed 5 bases at V and 1 base at J, with 14 bases between. The CDR3 runs 15 residues. CDR3 DNA sequence: TGTGCCAGCAGCCCCCGACAGGTCCGGAACACTGAAGCTTTCTTT. Its protein product is CASSPRQVRNTEAFF.

V is TRBV7-8 and J is TRBJ1-1, with a possible D match to TRBD1 (5 bases). The CDR3 runs 15 residues. From germline, CDR1 is SGHVS and CDR2 FQNEAQ. Trimming took 5 bases from V and 4 from J, leaving 17 bases between them. DNA of the CDR3: TGTGCCAGCAGCGCTTTAAGGGGAGGTGTCACTGAAGCTTTCTTT. It codes for CASSALRGGVTEAFF.

The sample holds a few counts of this clone. The rearrangement uses TRBV5-1 and TRBJ2-7, with D possibly matching TRBD2 (5 bases). This CDR3 has 13 residues. Trimming stripped 0 bases from V and 2 bases from J, with 6 bases between. CDR1 and CDR2 (germline): SGHRS, YFSETQ. The CDR3, as DNA: TGCGCCAGCAGCTTGGAACTAGCCTACGAGCAGTACTTC. Its translation: CASSLELAYEQYF. Together with reference TRBV5-1 and TRBJ2-7, the CDR3 gives the full variable domain: KAGVTQTPRYLIKTRGQQVTLSCSPISGHRSVSWYQQTPGQGLQFLFEYFSETQRNKGNFPGRFSGRQFSNSRSEMNVSTLELGDSALYLCASSLELAYEQYFGPGTRLTVT.

The chain recombines TRBV6-1 with TRBJ2-3; TRBD1 matches at 10 bases. The CDR3 has 14 amino acids. CDR1 and CDR2 (germline): MNHNS, SASEGT. V shed 7 bases, J shed 3 bases, and the junction held 4 bases outside the gene matches. The CDR3 region is CASTDRGGTDTQYF. CDR3 DNA sequence: TGTGCCAGCACGGACAGGGGGGGGACAGATACGCAGTATTTT.

The V call is TRBV5-4, the J call TRBJ1-5, with TRBD1 identical over 9 bases. V gave up 4 bases and J gave up 4 bases; unmatched junction bases: 3. The germline V gene encodes CDR1 SGHNT and CDR2 YYREEE (reference sequence). There are 14 residues in the CDR3. The DNA of the CDR3 is TGTGCCAGCAGCAGTGGGACAGGGAATCAGCCCCAGCATTTT. This translates into CASSSGTGNQPQHF.

The V and J genes are TRBV29-1 and TRBJ2-1; TRBD1 matches at 11 bases. With 6 bases clipped from V and 4 bases from J, the junction kept 2 bases outside the gene matches. The length of the CDR3 is 13 residues. In germline, CDR1 is SQVTM, CDR2 ANQGSEA. As DNA, the CDR3 is TGCAGCGTCGGGACAGGGGGGTACAATGAGCAGTTCTTC. It yields the protein CSVGTGGYNEQFF.

V and J are TRBV29-1 and TRBJ1-1; D is perhaps TRBD1 (6 bases). V lost 2 bases and J lost 1, with 17 bases in between. The CDR3 runs to 16 residues. Per the germline V gene, CDR1 is SQVTM and CDR2 is ANQGSEA. The CDR3 loop is CSVEQWNRDPNTEAFF. The CDR3 DNA sequence: TGCAGCGTTGAACAGTGGAACAGGGACCCGAACACTGAAGCTTTCTTT.

This chain connects TRBV4-3 to TRBJ2-3, with TRBD2 as a possible D gene (5 bases). The germline V gene has CDR1 LGHNA and CDR2 YSLEER. The germline V and J ends were trimmed by 1 base and 2 bases, with 16 bases remaining between them. CDR3 length: 17 residues. CDR3 DNA: TGCGCCAGCAGCCAAGCCCTTCGGGTGACTAACACAGATACGCAGTATTTT. Translation gives CASSQALRVTNTDTQYF.

The genes are TRBV7-9 and TRBJ2-1; D is unclear. Germline lookup yields CDR1 SEHNR and CDR2 FQNEAQ (reference sequence). With 4 bases removed from V and 8 bases from J, the gap between germline ends came to 9 bases. The CDR3 runs to 12 residues. The CDR3 nucleotides are TGTGCCAGCAGCTCAAAGCCGTATGAGCAGTTCTTC. It codes for CASSSKPYEQFF.

This clone is a singleton in its sample. The CDR3: CASSSSGGSNQPQHF. For the CDR3, the DNA is TGTGCCAGCAGCTCCAGCGGAGGTAGCAATCAGCCCCAGCATTTT. The chain is built from TRBV9 and TRBJ1-5; D gene unclear. The V and J ends lost 4 bases and 0 bases respectively, with 11 bases between them. The germline gives CDR1 SGDLS, CDR2 YYNGEE. The CDR3 contains 15 residues. Variable domain in full (rest from reference TRBV9 and TRBJ1-5): DSGVTQTPKHLITATGQRVTLRCSPRSGDLSVYWYQQSLDQGLQFLIQYYNGEERAKGNILERFSAQQFPDLHSELNLSSLELGDSALYFCASSSSGGSNQPQHFGDGTRLSIL.

The chain employs TRBV11-3 and TRBJ1-1; possibly TRBD1 for D (6 bases). The CDR3 is 13 amino acids. V was cut by 5 bases and J by 7 bases, with 14 bases left in between. Germline V gives CDR1 SGHNT, CDR2 YENEEA. The CDR3 coding sequence is TGTGCCAGCAGCCTAGGGGGGGGCGGTGAAGCTTTCTTT. As protein: CASSLGGGGEAFF.

The CDR3, as DNA: TGTGCCAGTAGTAGCGCCAGGGTGGGCTCCTACAATGAGCAGTTCTTC. This gives the protein CASSSARVGSYNEQFF. V is TRBV19 and J is TRBJ2-1, with TRBD1 as a possible D gene (5 bases). Germline assignment: CDR1 LNHDA and CDR2 SQIVND (reference sequence). This CDR3 region has 16 residues. Trimming took off 4 bases at V and 0 bases at J, with 13 bases between the two ends.

CDR3 loop: CASSLGLAGGQETQYF. The CDR3 bases are TGCGCCAGCAGCCTAGGACTAGCGGGGGGGCAAGAGACCCAGTACTTC. The V call is TRBV5-1, the J call TRBJ2-5; 15 nucleotides match TRBD2. CDR3 length equals 16 residues. CDR1 and CDR2 (germline): SGHRS, YFSETQ. The J segment lost 2 bases and the V segment lost 4 bases, leaving 3 bases of the junction unmatched.

This chain connects TRBV30 to TRBJ2-6; a possible D gene is TRBD2 (5 bases). Trimming removed 2 bases at V and 0 bases at J, with 14 bases between. This CDR3 contains 17 residues. Germline CDR1 is GTSNPN and CDR2 is SVGIG (reference sequence). The CDR3 bases are TGTGCCTGGAGTTATTCGACAAGCGGCTCTGGGGCCAACGTCCTGACTTTC. Its protein product is CAWSYSTSGSGANVLTF.

The J gene is TRBJ1-5, the V gene TRBV5-6; unclear D gene. The CDR3 length is 16 residues. Trimming stripped 3 bases from V and 1 base from J, with 14 bases between. Per the germline V gene, CDR1 is SGHDT and CDR2 is YYEEEE. The CDR3 reads CASSSGGMRSNQPQHF. The DNA of the CDR3 is TGTGCCAGCAGCTCGGGAGGGATGCGGAGCAATCAGCCCCAGCATTTT.

The rearrangement uses TRBV27 and TRBJ2-2; 7 positions agree with TRBD1. Germline CDR1 is MNHEY and CDR2 is SMNVEV (reference sequence). CDR3 size: 15 residues. The V segment lost 3 bases and the J segment 4 bases; nucleotides outside the gene matches: 5. The CDR3 sequence: CASSFRQGPTGELFF. DNA for the CDR3: TGTGCCAGCAGTTTTCGACAGGGTCCCACCGGGGAGCTGTTTTTT.